The 25 T cell receptor beta chains listed next were all sequenced from one sample in a study of T-cell reconstitution after alpha-beta-depleted transplantation in children. Using unique molecular identifiers, the investigators prepared the TCRbeta library. TCRdb re-analysed the PCR reads in MiXCR, keeping a single row per CDR3 protein. Among about a million distinct CDR3 sequences listed, roughly 29% were seen once. Sequencing used PBMCs, mostly from graft donor cells, obtained 360 days after TCRalphabeta/CD19-depleted stem cell transplant. The receptors were gathered from a boy under three years old who had a stem cell transplant for SCID, so the T cells may come from the graft donor.

This clonotype was counted a few times. The CDR3 nucleotides read TGCGCCAGCAGCCCGGACAGGACGAACTACGAGCAGTACTTC. Its protein product is CASSPDRTNYEQYF. The rearrangement joins TRBV4-3 to TRBJ2-7, with TRBD1 matching 7 bases. There are 14 residues in the CDR3. V gave up 4 bases and J gave up 3 bases; unmatched junction bases: 6. Germline-derived CDR1 and CDR2 are LGHNA and YSLEER.

This clonotype has more than one count but fewer than ten. The chain couples TRBV15 to TRBJ2-5, with TRBD1 as a possible D gene (5 bases). The ends were cut back, 4 bases at V and 5 bases at J, with 11 bases in the middle. The CDR3 covers 13 residues. Germline V gene data show CDR1 as LNHNV and CDR2 as YYDKDF (reference sequence). CDR3 sequence: CATSTRQRETQYF. CDR3 DNA: TGTGCCACCAGCACCCGACAGAGGGAGACCCAGTACTTC.

The chain carries TRBV7-2 and TRBJ2-3; D is uncertain. CDR3 length: 12 amino acids. V was trimmed by 5 bases and J by 6 bases, leaving 9 bases between them. CDR1 is SGHTA and CDR2 is FQGNSA in the germline V gene. This CDR3 reads CASSLTQDTQYF. The CDR3 coding sequence is TGTGCCAGCAGCCTGACCCAGGATACGCAGTATTTT.

The rearrangement uses TRBV28 and TRBJ2-6; D is unclear. The CDR3 is 19 amino acids. Germline V gene data show CDR1 as MDHEN and CDR2 as SYDVKM. V was pared by 4 bases and J by 0 bases, with 19 bases between. CDR3 sequence reads: CASSSPVGRYSSGANVLTF. DNA of the CDR3: TGTGCCAGCAGTTCCCCGGTGGGCAGGTACAGCTCTGGGGCCAACGTCCTGACTTTC.

The rearrangement joins TRBV5-1 to TRBJ1-4; possible D gene TRBD1, 5 bases. In germline, CDR1 is SGHRS, CDR2 YFSETQ. V lost 2 bases and J 0 bases, leaving 8 bases between the germline ends. The CDR3 totals 15 residues. The CDR3 region is CASSFTGTTNEKLFF. The CDR3 DNA follows: TGCGCCAGCAGCTTTACAGGCACAACTAATGAAAAACTGTTTTTT.

This clonotype was seen once. An end of the junction does not agree with germline; a read error may underlie this. The DNA for the CDR3 is TGTGCCAGCAGCTTAGCTCCAGGGGAGAATGAAAACCTGTTTTTT. Amino acid sequence: CASSLAPGENENLFF. The chain combines TRBV7-8 with TRBJ1-4; possibly TRBD1 for D (6 bases). The CDR3 is 15 amino acids. Germline values: CDR1 SGHVS, CDR2 FQNEAQ.

The V gene is TRBV12-3 or TRBV12-4, the J gene TRBJ1-1; 10 bases agree with TRBD1. CDR3 length equals 15 residues. J was trimmed by 3 bases and V by 6 bases; bases with no gene match: 7. The CDR3 DNA sequence: TGTGCCAGCAGGCCCACCGGGACAGGGGACACTGAAGCTTTCTTT. Translation gives CASRPTGTGDTEAFF.

The rearrangement joins TRBV4-1 to TRBJ2-1, with a tentative D call TRBD1 (6 bases). The V gene lost 4 bases and the J gene lost 9 bases, with 19 bases spanning the gap. Per germline, CDR1 MGHRA and CDR2 YSYEKL. This CDR3 comprises 15 residues. This CDR3 is CASSLLQGTWGEQFF. For the CDR3, the DNA is TGCGCCAGCAGCCTCTTACAGGGTACATGGGGTGAGCAGTTCTTC.

The chain links TRBV12-3 or TRBV12-4 to TRBJ1-5; D unclear. This CDR3 contains 12 residues. V was pared by 6 bases and J by 9 bases, with 12 bases between. CDR3: CASRPRSGPQHF. The CDR3 nucleotides are TGTGCCAGCAGGCCGAGAAGTGGGCCCCAGCATTTT.

This chain links TRBV10-3 with TRBJ2-3, with 9 bases that match TRBD2. V dropped 4 bases and J dropped 0; count of bases not matched to a gene: 8. Germline assignment: CDR1 ENHRY and CDR2 SYGVKD. The CDR3 spans 17 residues. The CDR3 loop is CAISVAAGGPSTDTQYF. CDR3 DNA sequence: TGTGCCATCAGTGTGGCCGCGGGGGGGCCTAGCACAGATACGCAGTATTTT.

The gene calls are TRBV20-1 and TRBJ2-3, with 10 bases identical to TRBD2. CDR1 DFQATT and CDR2 SNEGSKA come from the germline V gene (reference sequence). V lost 5 bases, J lost 3 bases, and 5 bases stayed unmatched. The CDR3 consists of 14 residues. CDR3 sequence: CSAPKAGGTDTQYF. As DNA, the CDR3 is TGCAGTGCTCCTAAAGCGGGGGGGACAGATACGCAGTATTTT.

In its sample, this clonotype was seen a few times. The gene calls are TRBV15 and TRBJ2-7; tentative D call: TRBD2 (5 bases). The CDR3 spans 15 residues. CDR1 and CDR2 (germline): LNHNV, YYDKDF (reference sequence). V lost 8 bases to trimming and J lost 0 bases, with 17 bases between them. CDR3 DNA sequence: TGTGCCACCTCTCGGGCCGGGATCAGCTCCTACGAGCAGTACTTC. This encodes CATSRAGISSYEQYF.

The V gene is TRBV29-1, the J gene TRBJ1-2, with D possibly TRBD1 on 6 matching bases. V was shortened by 1 base and J by 5 bases, with 17 bases between the two germline ends. CDR3 length equals 15 residues. From germline, CDR1 is SQVTM and CDR2 ANQGSEA. CDR3 residues: CSVEGIGGPAYGYTF. The CDR3 nucleotides are TGCAGCGTTGAAGGAATAGGGGGGCCAGCGTATGGCTACACCTTC.

This clonotype was detected only a few times. This chain joins TRBV12-3 or TRBV12-4 and TRBJ1-1; TRBD1 agrees at 8 bases. J gave up 5 bases and V 3 bases, and 8 bases lay outside the gene matches. This CDR3 region has 15 residues. CDR3 in amino acids: CASSFSTGVQTEAFF. For the CDR3, the DNA is TGTGCCAGCAGTTTTTCGACAGGGGTACAGACTGAAGCTTTCTTT.

This clonotype was counted a few times. This rearrangement joins TRBV5-6 to TRBJ2-5; TRBD2 matches 12 bases. The V segment lost 1 base and the J segment 3 bases; nucleotides outside the gene matches: 13. CDR1 is SGHDT, CDR2 YYEEEE, per germline. The CDR3 loop spans 19 amino acids. The CDR3 bases are TGTGCCAGCAGCTTGTCACTAGCGGGGGGCGGTGGGCCCAAAGAGACCCAGTACTTC. Translated: CASSLSLAGGGGPKETQYF.

The V and J genes are TRBV15 and TRBJ1-5; 7 bases are shared with TRBD1. This CDR3 comprises 17 residues. Germline trimming cut 1 base from V and 4 bases from J; bases unmatched to any gene: 10. Germline V gene sequence: CDR1 LNHNV, CDR2 YYDKDF (reference sequence). This CDR3 reads CATSRASRGPFNQPQHF. DNA for the CDR3: TGTGCCACCAGCAGAGCTTCAAGGGGGCCTTTTAATCAGCCCCAGCATTTT.

The CDR3, as DNA: TGTGCCAGCAGCTTAGTTACCGGGACAGGGATCTTCGATGAGCAGTTCTTC. Encoded protein: CASSLVTGTGIFDEQFF. The rearrangement joins TRBV7-9 to TRBJ2-1, with 9 bases that match TRBD1. V was pared by 1 base and J by 8 bases, with 12 bases of the junction left unmatched. This CDR3 has 17 amino acids. Germline CDR1 is SEHNR and CDR2 is FQNEAQ (reference sequence).

The chain is built from TRBV7-2 and TRBJ1-1; D is unresolved. The germline V gene has CDR1 SGHTA and CDR2 FQGNSA. This CDR3 is 13 amino acids long. V was cut by 3 bases and J by 4 bases, with 9 bases left in between. The CDR3 nucleotides read TGTGCCAGCAGCTTCGAGCAGAGCACTGAAGCTTTCTTT. Protein sequence: CASSFEQSTEAFF.

CDR3 sequence reads: CASSSVLAGGYNEQFF. CDR3 coding DNA: TGTGCCAGCAGCTCGGTGCTAGCGGGGGGGTACAATGAGCAGTTCTTC. The chain has TRBV27 and TRBJ2-1; 12 nucleotides align to TRBD2. Trimming removed 6 bases from V and 4 bases from J; junction bases left unmatched: 7. The CDR3 is 16 residues long. Germline values: CDR1 MNHEY, CDR2 SMNVEV (reference sequence).

The chain employs TRBV5-6 and TRBJ2-7, with D possibly being TRBD2 (5 bases). The germline V gene encodes CDR1 SGHDT and CDR2 YYEEEE. This CDR3 has 17 amino acids. V lost 3 bases, J lost 0 bases, and 19 bases lay in between. The chain's CDR3 is CASSSLPGLPGSYEQYF. CDR3 bases: TGTGCCAGCAGCTCACTACCGGGGTTGCCGGGCTCCTACGAGCAGTACTTC.

V is TRBV6-5 and J is TRBJ2-7; 9 bases agree with TRBD2. Unmatched junction bases numbered 8, after V lost 3 bases and J lost 2 bases. Germline lookup yields CDR1 MNHEY and CDR2 SVGAGI. This CDR3 region has 16 residues. The CDR3 loop is CASSYASGVGTYEQYF. CDR3 DNA sequence: TGTGCCAGCAGTTATGCTAGCGGGGTCGGAACCTACGAGCAGTACTTC.

This clonotype was seen a few times. The gene calls are TRBV5-6 and TRBJ2-1, with 12 bases fitting TRBD1. CDR1 and CDR2 from the germline V gene are SGHDT and YYEEEE. J lost 4 bases, V lost 2 bases, and 10 bases had no gene match. The CDR3 spans 18 residues. The CDR3 sequence: CASSLRPGTGGPYNEQFF. As DNA, the CDR3 is TGTGCCAGCAGCTTAAGACCAGGGACAGGGGGCCCATACAATGAGCAGTTCTTC.

This clonotype came up a few times. V gene TRBV29-1 combines with J gene TRBJ1-4; maybe TRBD1 (5 bases). CDR3 length: 12 residues. Per the germline V gene, CDR1 is SQVTM and CDR2 is ANQGSEA. V was shortened by 5 bases and J by 2 bases, with 6 bases between the two germline ends. The CDR3 DNA reads TGCAGCGTTAAGGGGACTAATGAAAAACTGTTTTTT. This sequence encodes CSVKGTNEKLFF.

This clonotype was counted a few times. The V call is TRBV6-1, the J call TRBJ2-6, with TRBD1 matching over 7 bases. Germline values: CDR1 MNHNS, CDR2 SASEGT. CDR3 size: 17 residues. With 7 bases clipped from V and 0 bases from J, the junction kept 9 bases outside the gene matches. CDR3: CASTEDRLVSGANVLTF. CDR3 nucleotides: TGTGCCAGCACCGAGGACAGGCTAGTCTCTGGGGCCAACGTCCTGACTTTC.

This chain links TRBV5-4 with TRBJ2-3; no firm D call. Trimming removed 2 bases at V and 0 bases at J, with 10 bases between. CDR3 length: 15 residues. Germline V CDR1 and CDR2: SGHNT, YYREEE (reference sequence). This CDR3 is CASSLGQISTDTQYF. In DNA form, the CDR3 reads TGTGCCAGCAGCTTAGGGCAGATCAGCACAGATACGCAGTATTTT.